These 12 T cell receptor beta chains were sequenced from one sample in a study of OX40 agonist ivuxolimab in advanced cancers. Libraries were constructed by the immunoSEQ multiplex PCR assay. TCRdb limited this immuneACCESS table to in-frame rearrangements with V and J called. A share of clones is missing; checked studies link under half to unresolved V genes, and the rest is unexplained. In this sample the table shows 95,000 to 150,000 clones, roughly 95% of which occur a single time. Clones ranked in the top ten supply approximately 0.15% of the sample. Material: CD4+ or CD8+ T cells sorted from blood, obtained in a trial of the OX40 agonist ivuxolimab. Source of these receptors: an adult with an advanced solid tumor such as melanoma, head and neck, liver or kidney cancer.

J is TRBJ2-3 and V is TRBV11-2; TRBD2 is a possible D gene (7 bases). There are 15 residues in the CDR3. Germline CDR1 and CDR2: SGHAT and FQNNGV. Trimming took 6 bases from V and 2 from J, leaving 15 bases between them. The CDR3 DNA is TGTGCCAGCAGTCTAGGGGGGGTAAACACAGATACGCAGTATTTT. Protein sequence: CASSLGGVNTDTQYF.

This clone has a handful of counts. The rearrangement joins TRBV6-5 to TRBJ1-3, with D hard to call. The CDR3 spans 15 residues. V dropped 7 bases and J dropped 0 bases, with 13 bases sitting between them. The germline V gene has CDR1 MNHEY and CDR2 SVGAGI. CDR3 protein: CASTRYSSSGNTIYF. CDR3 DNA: TGTGCCAGCACCAGGTACAGCAGCTCTGGAAACACCATATATTTT.

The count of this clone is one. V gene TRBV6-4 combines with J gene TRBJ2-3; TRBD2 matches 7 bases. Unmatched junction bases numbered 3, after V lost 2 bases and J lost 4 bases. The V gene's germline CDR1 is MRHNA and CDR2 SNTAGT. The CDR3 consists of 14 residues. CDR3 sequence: CASSDRGGSDTQYF. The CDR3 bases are TGTGCCAGCAGTGACAGGGGAGGGTCAGATACGCAGTATTTT.

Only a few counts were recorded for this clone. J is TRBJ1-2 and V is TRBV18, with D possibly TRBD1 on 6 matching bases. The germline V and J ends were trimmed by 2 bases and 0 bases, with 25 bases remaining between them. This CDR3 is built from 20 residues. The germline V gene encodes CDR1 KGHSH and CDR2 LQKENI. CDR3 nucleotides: TGTGCCAGCTCACCATATGGAGCAGGGGCGTACGGCGCTACTAACTATGGCTACACCTTC. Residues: CASSPYGAGAYGATNYGYTF.

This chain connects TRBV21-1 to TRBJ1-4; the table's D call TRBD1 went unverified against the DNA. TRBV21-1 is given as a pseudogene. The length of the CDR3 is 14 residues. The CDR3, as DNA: TGTGCCAGCAGCGGAGGGGGCTCTAATGAAAAACTGTTTTTT. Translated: CASSGGGSNEKLFF.

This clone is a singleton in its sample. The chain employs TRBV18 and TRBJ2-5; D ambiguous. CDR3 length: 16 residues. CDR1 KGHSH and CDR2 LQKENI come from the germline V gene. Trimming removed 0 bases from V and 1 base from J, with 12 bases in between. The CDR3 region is CASSPPGQYVQETQYF. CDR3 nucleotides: TGTGCCAGCTCACCACCGGGCCAGTACGTCCAAGAGACCCAGTACTTC.

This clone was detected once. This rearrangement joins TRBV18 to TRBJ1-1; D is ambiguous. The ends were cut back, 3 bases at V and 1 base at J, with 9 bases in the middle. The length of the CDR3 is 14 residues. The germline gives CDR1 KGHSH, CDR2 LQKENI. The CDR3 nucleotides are TGTGCCAGCTCACCTAATTCAGCGAACACTGAAGCTTTCTTT. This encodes CASSPNSANTEAFF. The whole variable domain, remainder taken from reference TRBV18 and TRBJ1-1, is NAGVMQNPRHLVRRRGQEARLRCSPMKGHSHVYWYRQLPEEGLKFMVYLQKENIIDESGMPKERFSAEFPKEGPSILRIQQVVRGDSAAYFCASSPNSANTEAFFGQGTRLTVV.

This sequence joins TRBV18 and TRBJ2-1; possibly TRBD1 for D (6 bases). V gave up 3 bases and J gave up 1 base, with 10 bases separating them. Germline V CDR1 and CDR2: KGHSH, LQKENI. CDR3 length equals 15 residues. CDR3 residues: CASSPERGSYNEQFF. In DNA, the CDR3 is TGTGCCAGCTCACCGGAAAGGGGGTCCTACAATGAGCAGTTCTTC. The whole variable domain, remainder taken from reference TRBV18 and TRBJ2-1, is NAGVMQNPRHLVRRRGQEARLRCSPMKGHSHVYWYRQLPEEGLKFMVYLQKENIIDESGMPKERFSAEFPKEGPSILRIQQVVRGDSAAYFCASSPERGSYNEQFFGPGTRLTVL.

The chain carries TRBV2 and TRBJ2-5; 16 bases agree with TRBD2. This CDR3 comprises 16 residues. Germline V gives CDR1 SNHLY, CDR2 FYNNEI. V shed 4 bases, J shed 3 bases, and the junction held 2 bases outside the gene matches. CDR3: CASSAGTSGREETQYF. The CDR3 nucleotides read TGTGCCAGCAGTGCTGGGACTAGCGGGAGGGAAGAGACCCAGTACTTC.

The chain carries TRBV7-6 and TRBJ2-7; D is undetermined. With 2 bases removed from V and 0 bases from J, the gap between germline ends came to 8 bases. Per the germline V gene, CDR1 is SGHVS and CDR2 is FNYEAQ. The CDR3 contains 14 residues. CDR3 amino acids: CASSLSDSSYEQYF. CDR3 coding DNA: TGTGCCAGCAGCTTAAGTGACTCCTCCTACGAGCAGTACTTC.

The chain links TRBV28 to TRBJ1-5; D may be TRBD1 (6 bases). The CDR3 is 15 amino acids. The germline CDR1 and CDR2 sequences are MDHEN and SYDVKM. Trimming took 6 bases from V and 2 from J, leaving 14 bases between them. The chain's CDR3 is CASSSEQGGNQPQHF. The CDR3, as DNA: TGTGCCAGCAGCAGCGAACAGGGTGGCAATCAGCCCCAGCATTTT.

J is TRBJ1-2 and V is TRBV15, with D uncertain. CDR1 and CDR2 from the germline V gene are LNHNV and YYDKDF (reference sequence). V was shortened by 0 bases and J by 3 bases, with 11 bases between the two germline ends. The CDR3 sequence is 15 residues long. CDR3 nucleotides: TGTGCCACCAGCAGAGAGGGCACAGCCTACTATGGCTACACCTTC. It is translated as CATSREGTAYYGYTF.